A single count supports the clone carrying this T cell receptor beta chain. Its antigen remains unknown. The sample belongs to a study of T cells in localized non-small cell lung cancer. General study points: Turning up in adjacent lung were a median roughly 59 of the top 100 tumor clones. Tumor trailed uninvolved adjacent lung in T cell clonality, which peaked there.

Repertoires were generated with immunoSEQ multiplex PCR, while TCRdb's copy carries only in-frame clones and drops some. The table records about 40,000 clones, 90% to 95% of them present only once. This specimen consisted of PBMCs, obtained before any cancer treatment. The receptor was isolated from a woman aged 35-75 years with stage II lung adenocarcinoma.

CDR3 coding DNA: TGTGCCAGCAGTGAATCTTTAGCGGGAGATAACATTCAGTACTTC. This translates into CASSESLAGDNIQYF. The chain links TRBV2 to TRBJ2-4; 9 positions agree with TRBD2. The CDR3 is 15 amino acids. Per germline, CDR1 SNHLY and CDR2 FYNNEI. The trim removed 2 bases at V and 7 bases at J, leaving 6 bases unmatched.